This entry lists 28 T cell receptor beta chains sequenced from one sample in a study of PD-1 blockade in mismatch repair-deficient tumors. TCRdb's table, derived via immunoSEQ multiplex PCR, lists solely in-frame clones and lacks some. This sample has around 38,000 clones, with about four fifths found just once. The sequencing used peripheral blood, collected 4 weeks after starting pembrolizumab. The receptor source for this set is an adult with mismatch repair-deficient cancer.

This clone showed up just once. This sequence joins TRBV6-6 and TRBJ2-1; 8 bases agree with TRBD2. The CDR3 is 16 amino acids. From germline, CDR1 is MNHNY and CDR2 SVGAGI (reference sequence). Trimming took 0 bases from V and 5 from J; bases not matched to a gene: 6. The CDR3 DNA is TGTGCCAGCAGTTACTCGATGGCGGGAGGCGACAATGAGCAGTTCTTC. Amino acid sequence: CASSYSMAGGDNEQFF.

The rearrangement links TRBV4-3 to TRBJ1-2, with D perhaps matching TRBD1 (5 bases). V shed 0 bases and J shed 4 bases, with 12 bases lying between them. In germline, CDR1 is LGHNA, CDR2 YSLEER. CDR3 length: 15 amino acids. The CDR3 protein is CASSQEWGGRYGYTF. The CDR3 DNA reads TGCGCCAGCAGCCAAGAATGGGGGGGACGCTATGGCTACACCTTC.

This rearrangement joins TRBV15 to TRBJ2-7; 8 positions match TRBD1. The germline gives CDR1 LNHNV, CDR2 YYDKDF (reference sequence). The CDR3 loop spans 15 amino acids. V gave up 2 bases and J gave up 4 bases; unmatched junction bases: 7. The CDR3 DNA reads TGTGCCACCAGCAGAAACCAGGGGGCGGAATACGAGCAGTACTTC. Translation gives CATSRNQGAEYEQYF. The variable domain in full, completed from reference TRBV15 and TRBJ2-7, reads DAMVIQNPRYQVTQFGKPVTLSCSQTLNHNVMYWYQQKSSQAPKLLFHYYDKDFNNEADTPDNFQSRRPNTSFCFLDIRSPGLGDTAMYLCATSRNQGAEYEQYFGPGTRLTVT.

This clone turned up a few times. The gene calls are TRBV30 and TRBJ2-1, with TRBD2 matching 13 bases. Per germline, CDR1 GTSNPN and CDR2 SVGIG (reference sequence). CDR3 length: 15 amino acids. With 0 bases clipped from V and 7 bases from J, the junction kept 3 bases outside the gene matches. CDR3 nucleotide sequence: TGTGCCTGGAGTGTACTGACTAGCGGGAGGAATGAGCAGTTCTTC. Translating it yields CAWSVLTSGRNEQFF.

The chain uses TRBV5-6 and TRBJ1-3, with D unresolved. This CDR3 has 15 amino acids. V lost 2 bases, J lost 0 bases, and 9 bases lay in between. Per germline, CDR1 SGHDT and CDR2 YYEEEE. CDR3 DNA: TGTGCCAGCAGCTTAAAGGTCTTCTCTGGAAACACCATATATTTT. It encodes CASSLKVFSGNTIYF. The entire variable domain, with the rest obtained from reference TRBV5-6 and TRBJ1-3, is as follows: DAGVTQSPTHLIKTRGQQVTLRCSPKSGHDTVSWYQQALGQGPQFIFQYYEEEERQRGNFPDRFSGHQFPNYSSELNVNALLLGDSALYLCASSLKVFSGNTIYFGEGSWLTVV.

This clone was detected only once. The V and J genes are TRBV7-9 and TRBJ2-3; 12 bases line up with TRBD2. The J segment lost 0 bases and the V segment lost 5 bases, leaving 0 bases of the junction unmatched. This CDR3 is 15 amino acids long. Per the germline V gene, CDR1 is SEHNR and CDR2 is FQNEAQ (reference sequence). CDR3 in DNA: TGTGCCAGCAGCACTAGCGGGAGGAGCACAGATACGCAGTATTTT. Amino acids: CASSTSGRSTDTQYF.

The chain recombines TRBV6-4 with TRBJ2-1, with a tentative D call TRBD2 (5 bases). The CDR3 loop spans 13 amino acids. CDR1 MRHNA and CDR2 SNTAGT come from the germline V gene. V was pared by 5 bases and J by 6 bases, with 11 bases between. The CDR3 DNA reads as TGTGCCAGCAGTCCTATGGGGAGCAATGAGCAGTTCTTC. This gives the protein CASSPMGSNEQFF.

There are a few counts of this clone. The gene calls are TRBV9 and TRBJ2-1, with 15 bases identical to TRBD2. Germline CDR1 is SGDLS and CDR2 is YYNGEE. V was clipped by 4 bases and J by 7 bases; unmatched bases: 9. The CDR3 spans 17 residues. The CDR3 DNA is TGTGCCAGCAGCCCTAGGATCGGGACTAGCGGGAGGAATGAGCAGTTCTTC. As protein: CASSPRIGTSGRNEQFF.

The chain links TRBV9 to TRBJ2-5; TRBD1 matches 7 bases. The CDR3 sequence is 14 residues long. J gave up 4 bases and V 3 bases, and 6 bases lay outside the gene matches. Per germline, CDR1 SGDLS and CDR2 YYNGEE. CDR3 nucleotide sequence: TGTGCCAGCAGCGCCTCAGGGGGTGGAGAGACCCAGTACTTC. Its protein is CASSASGGGETQYF.

This clone was recorded a few times. V is TRBV27 and J is TRBJ1-1; D not resolved. V lost 6 bases and J 5 bases, leaving 7 bases between the germline ends. CDR3 size: 11 residues. Germline V gives CDR1 MNHEY, CDR2 SMNVEV (reference sequence). CDR3: CASSSLTEAFF. In DNA form, the CDR3 reads TGTGCCAGCAGCTCCTTAACTGAAGCTTTCTTT.

The V gene is TRBV28, the J gene TRBJ2-3; 10 nucleotides line up with TRBD1. The CDR3 has 16 residues. The germline V gene has CDR1 MDHEN and CDR2 SYDVKM. Unmatched junction bases numbered 8, after V lost 4 bases and J lost 4 bases. CDR3 bases: TGTGCCAGCAGTTCACCGGGACAGGGGTTTTCAGATACGCAGTATTTT. Amino acid sequence: CASSSPGQGFSDTQYF.

The gene calls are TRBV5-4 and TRBJ2-7; D call uncertain. V was trimmed by 0 bases and J by 3 bases, leaving 7 bases between them. There are 13 residues in the CDR3. From germline, CDR1 is SGHNT and CDR2 YYREEE (reference sequence). CDR3 protein: CASSLEFHYEQYF. The CDR3 region has the DNA TGTGCCAGCAGCTTGGAGTTCCACTACGAGCAGTACTTC. The whole variable domain, remainder taken from reference TRBV5-4 and TRBJ2-7, is ETGVTQSPTHLIKTRGQQVTLRCSSQSGHNTVSWYQQALGQGPQFIFQYYREEENGRGNFPPRFSGLQFPNYSSELNVNALELDDSALYLCASSLEFHYEQYFGPGTRLTVT.

The chain joins TRBV19 to TRBJ2-1, with 15 nucleotides matching TRBD2. V shed 4 bases and J 7 bases; nucleotides not matched to a gene: 8. Germline V gene data show CDR1 as LNHDA and CDR2 as SQIVND (reference sequence). The CDR3 contains 17 residues. CDR3 bases: TGTGCCAGTAGTACCCCGAGGGGACTAGCGGGAGGAAATGAGCAGTTCTTC. Translating gives CASSTPRGLAGGNEQFF.

This chain's CDR3 is CAWSVGRVPPYYYEQYF. The CDR3 bases are TGTGCCTGGAGTGTGGGGAGGGTTCCGCCTTACTACTACGAGCAGTACTTC. The chain links TRBV30 to TRBJ2-7; 7 bases fit TRBD2. The CDR3 loop spans 17 amino acids. V gave up 0 bases and J gave up 3 bases; unmatched junction bases: 14. The germline V gene encodes CDR1 GTSNPN and CDR2 SVGIG (reference sequence).

The chain combines TRBV4-1 with TRBJ1-1, with D possibly TRBD1 on 6 matching bases. V was shortened by 0 bases and J by 1 base, with 9 bases between the two germline ends. Germline V CDR1 and CDR2: MGHRA, YSYEKL. This CDR3 contains 15 residues. CDR3 in amino acids: CASSQDPGENTEAFF. For the CDR3, the DNA is TGCGCCAGCAGCCAAGATCCAGGGGAGAACACTGAAGCTTTCTTT.

J is TRBJ2-7 and V is TRBV6-5, with D maybe TRBD2 (6 bases). Deletions cut 0 bases from V and 7 bases from J, with 19 bases between. CDR3 length: 16 amino acids. The V gene's germline CDR1 is MNHEY and CDR2 SVGAGI. In DNA form, the CDR3 reads TGTGCCAGCAGTTACTCTCTCCGGGACTTTCGGGGGGAGCAGTACTTC. It codes for CASSYSLRDFRGEQYF.

For this clone: Other DNA sequences from this sample encode an identical CDR3 as well. The chain recombines TRBV30 with TRBJ1-1; D is ambiguous. Per the germline V gene, CDR1 is GTSNPN and CDR2 is SVGIG (reference sequence). The CDR3 has 10 residues. The V gene lost 5 bases and the J gene lost 5 bases, with 6 bases spanning the gap. This chain's CDR3 is CAWGETEAFF. CDR3 coding DNA: TGTGCCTGGGGTGAGACTGAAGCTTTCTTT.

The V gene is TRBV4-1, the J gene TRBJ2-1, with 10 nucleotides matching TRBD2. V dropped 4 bases and J dropped 7; count of bases not matched to a gene: 13. The CDR3 sequence is 17 residues long. Germline assignment: CDR1 MGHRA and CDR2 YSYEKL. The CDR3: CASSPIPGLARKNEQFF. The CDR3 DNA sequence: TGCGCCAGCAGCCCAATCCCGGGACTAGCGAGGAAGAATGAGCAGTTCTTC.

This chain connects TRBV10-3 to TRBJ2-3; no reliable D call. Per the germline V gene, CDR1 is ENHRY and CDR2 is SYGVKD. This CDR3 has 16 amino acids. With 11 bases removed from V and 0 bases from J, the gap between germline ends came to 21 bases. The CDR3 region is CAADPGGTSSTDTQYF. The CDR3, as DNA: TGTGCCGCGGACCCCGGCGGCACTTCTAGCACAGATACGCAGTATTTT.

Written as DNA, the CDR3 is TGCGCCAGCAGTTCCGGCAAAGAGACCCAGTACTTC. This codes for CASSSGKETQYF. The rearrangement uses TRBV5-1 and TRBJ2-5, with D hard to call. Trimming removed 5 bases at V and 3 bases at J, with 8 bases between. Germline V gene sequence: CDR1 SGHRS, CDR2 YFSETQ. The CDR3 totals 12 residues. Based on the CDR3 plus reference TRBV5-1 and TRBJ2-5, the full variable domain is KAGVTQTPRYLIKTRGQQVTLSCSPISGHRSVSWYQQTPGQGLQFLFEYFSETQRNKGNFPGRFSGRQFSNSRSEMNVSTLELGDSALYLCASSSGKETQYFGPGTRLLVL.

The chain combines TRBV18 with TRBJ2-3, with 10 bases that match TRBD2. The J segment lost 8 bases and the V segment lost 3 bases, leaving 8 bases of the junction unmatched. The CDR3 runs 15 residues. Germline V gene lookup returns CDR1 KGHSH and CDR2 LQKENI. CDR3 nucleotides: TGTGCCAGCTCACCGCCTAGCGGGAGTGTAGGTACGCAGTATTTT. This sequence encodes CASSPPSGSVGTQYF.

The V call is TRBV5-6, the J call TRBJ2-7; weak D call: TRBD1 (6 bases). Trimming pared 2 bases from V and 4 bases from J, leaving 13 bases between. The CDR3 runs 14 residues. Germline V CDR1 and CDR2: SGHDT, YYEEEE. DNA for the CDR3: TGTGCCAGCAGCTTTCCGGGACAAGAATACGAGCAGTACTTC. Amino acid sequence: CASSFPGQEYEQYF.

The CDR3 nucleotides read TGTGCCAGCAGCGCTAGGGGGGGACTAGCGCTTTACAATGAGCAGTTCTTC. Protein product: CASSARGGLALYNEQFF. The chain joins TRBV13 to TRBJ2-1, with 10 bases fitting TRBD2. V lost 5 bases, J lost 4 bases, and 11 bases stayed unmatched. The length of the CDR3 is 17 residues. CDR1 and CDR2 from the germline V gene are PRHDT and FYEKMQ (reference sequence).

The genes are TRBV6-6 and TRBJ2-5; 7 bases line up with TRBD1. Unmatched junction bases numbered 5, after V lost 0 bases and J lost 1 base. CDR3 length equals 16 residues. Germline V gene data show CDR1 as MNHNY and CDR2 as SVGAGI (reference sequence). The CDR3 nucleotides read TGTGCCAGCAGTTACTCGGAAAGGGGGCCCCAAGAGACCCAGTACTTC. Amino acid sequence: CASSYSERGPQETQYF.

V is TRBV10-2 and J is TRBJ2-1; D is unresolved. Trimming took 0 bases from V and 8 from J, leaving 5 bases between them. The CDR3 is 12 residues long. Germline CDR1 is WSHSY and CDR2 is SAAADI. CDR3 coding DNA: TGCGCCAGCAGTGAGTCTAGGTATGAGCAGTTCTTC. It yields the protein CASSESRYEQFF.

V and J are TRBV7-3 and TRBJ2-2; perhaps TRBD1 as D (6 bases). CDR3 length: 14 residues. The V gene lost 2 bases and the J gene lost 4 bases, with 8 bases spanning the gap. The germline V gene has CDR1 SGHTA and CDR2 FQGTGA. For the CDR3, the DNA is TGTGCCAGCAGCTTAGGGGGCGGCACCGGGGAGCTGTTTTTT. Translated, it gives CASSLGGGTGELFF.

The J gene is TRBJ2-2, the V gene TRBV28, with 8 bases fitting TRBD2. The CDR3 totals 15 residues. CDR1 and CDR2 (germline): MDHEN, SYDVKM. Trimming cost V 8 bases and J 6 bases; bases outside gene matches: 11. This chain's CDR3 is CASLEGAGASGELFF. The CDR3 DNA sequence: TGTGCCAGCTTAGAGGGAGCGGGAGCCTCCGGGGAGCTGTTTTTT.

J is TRBJ2-1 and V is TRBV21-1; TRBD2, the D gene given by the table, was not confirmed from the DNA. TRBV21-1 is a known pseudogene. This CDR3 has 16 amino acids. As DNA, the CDR3 is TGTGCCAGCAGCAATCCCTACCCGTATCCATACAATGAGCAGTTCTTC. Translated, it gives CASSNPYPYPYNEQFF.